This T cell receptor (gamma chain) appears in the sequencing data of a study of gamma delta lymphoproliferative disorders and STAT genes. The receptor sequences were amplified from genomic DNA of peripheral blood mononuclear cells. This clone was picked up many times. TCRdb re-called clones from the multiplex PCR reads via CATT. The table has about 5,100 gamma-chain clones, more than 7% seen once. The clonotype comes from a human donor in good health. The sample taken for sequencing was blood.

DNA of the CDR3: TGTGCCACCTGGGACAGCCTTAATTATAAGAAACTCTTT. As protein: CATWDSLNYKKLF. This chain joins TRGV5 and TRGJ1 or TRGJ2. Assignment of the J gene here rests on matching the DNA to germline, because TCRdb gives none. The V and J ends lost 1 base and 5 bases, in that order; junction bases with no gene match: 5. The CDR3 contains 13 residues. The germline gives CDR1 VINAFY, CDR2 YDVSNSKD.